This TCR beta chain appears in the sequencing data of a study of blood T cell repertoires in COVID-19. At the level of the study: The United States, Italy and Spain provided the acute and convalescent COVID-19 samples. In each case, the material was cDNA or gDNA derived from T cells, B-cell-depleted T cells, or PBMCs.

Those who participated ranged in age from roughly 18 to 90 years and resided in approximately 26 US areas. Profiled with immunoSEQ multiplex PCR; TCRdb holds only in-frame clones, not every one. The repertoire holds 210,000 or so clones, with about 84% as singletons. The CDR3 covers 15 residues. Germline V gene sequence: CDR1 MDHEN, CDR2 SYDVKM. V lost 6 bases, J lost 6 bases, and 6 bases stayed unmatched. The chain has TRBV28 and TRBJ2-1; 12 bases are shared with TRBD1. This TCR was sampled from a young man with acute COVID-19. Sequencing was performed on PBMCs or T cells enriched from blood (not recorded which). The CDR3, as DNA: TGTGCCAGCAGCTTAGGGACAGGGGGCATCAATGAGCAGTTCTTC. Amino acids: CASSLGTGGINEQFF.